The T cell receptor (beta chain) under discussion was sequenced for a study of CXCR3-negative and CXCR3-positive naive CD8 T cells. Libraries were UMI-labeled 5' RACE TRB cDNA. Reanalyzing the 5' RACE reads, TCRdb keeps one entry per CDR3 protein, without DNA. The data show about 6,700 distinct CDR3 sequences, and the top ten clones hold under 2%. In terms of frequency, this clonotype is medium-sized. As yet, its antigen is unknown. The study, taken as a whole, reports: Relative to CXCR3-negative naive cells, CXCR3-positive naive cells had more hydrophobic TRB CDR3s.

From germline, CDR1 is LGHDT and CDR2 YNNKEL (reference sequence). This CDR3 region has 16 residues. Cells classed as naive CD8+ T cells were CD45RO-CCR7+CD27+CD95-. Sample: naive CXCR3+ CD8+ T cells from blood. Subset described: CD45RO-CCR7+CD27+CD95- naive CD8+ T cells expressing CXCR3 (TNR3+). The chain employs TRBV3-1 and TRBJ1-5. The clonotype comes from a human donor in good health. Some clones in this sample may be carry-over from other donors' samples. The CDR3 spells CASSQDLPNTYQPQHF.